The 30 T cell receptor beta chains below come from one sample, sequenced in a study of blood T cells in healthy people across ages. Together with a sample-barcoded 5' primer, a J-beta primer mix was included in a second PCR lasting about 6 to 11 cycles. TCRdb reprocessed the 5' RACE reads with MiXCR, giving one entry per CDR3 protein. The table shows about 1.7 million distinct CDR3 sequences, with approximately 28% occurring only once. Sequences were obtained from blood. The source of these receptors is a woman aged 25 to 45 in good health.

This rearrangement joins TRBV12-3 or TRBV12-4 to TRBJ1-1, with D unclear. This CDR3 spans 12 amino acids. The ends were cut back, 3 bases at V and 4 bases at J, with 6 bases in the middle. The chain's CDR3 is CASSFFSTEAFF. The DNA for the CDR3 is TGTGCCAGCAGTTTTTTCTCCACTGAAGCTTTCTTT.

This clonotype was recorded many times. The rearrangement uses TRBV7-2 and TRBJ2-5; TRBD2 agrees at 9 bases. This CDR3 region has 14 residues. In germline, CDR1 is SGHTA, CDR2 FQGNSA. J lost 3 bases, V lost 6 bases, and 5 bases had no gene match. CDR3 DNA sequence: TGTGCCAGCAGTTTTGCGGGGGGGGAAGAGACCCAGTACTTC. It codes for CASSFAGGEETQYF.

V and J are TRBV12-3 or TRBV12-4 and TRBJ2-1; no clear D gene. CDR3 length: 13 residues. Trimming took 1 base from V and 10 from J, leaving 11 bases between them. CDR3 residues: CASSLGSSLEQFF. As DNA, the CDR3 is TGTGCCAGCAGTTTAGGTAGTAGCCTCGAGCAGTTCTTC.

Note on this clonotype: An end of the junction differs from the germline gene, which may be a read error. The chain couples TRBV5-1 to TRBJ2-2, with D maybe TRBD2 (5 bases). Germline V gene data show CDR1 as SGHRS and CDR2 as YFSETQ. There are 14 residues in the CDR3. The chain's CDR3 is CASRGSGTTGKLFF. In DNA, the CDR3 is TGCGCCAGCAGAGGGAGCGGAACCACCGGGAAGCTGTTTTTT.

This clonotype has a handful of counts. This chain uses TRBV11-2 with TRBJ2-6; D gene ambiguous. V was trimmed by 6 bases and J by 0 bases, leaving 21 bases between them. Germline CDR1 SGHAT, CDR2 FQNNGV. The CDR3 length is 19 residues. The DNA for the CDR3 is TGTGCCAGCAGGCCTCCCGGACGGGCCCTCGGCTCTGGGGCCAACGTCCTGACTTTC. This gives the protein CASRPPGRALGSGANVLTF.

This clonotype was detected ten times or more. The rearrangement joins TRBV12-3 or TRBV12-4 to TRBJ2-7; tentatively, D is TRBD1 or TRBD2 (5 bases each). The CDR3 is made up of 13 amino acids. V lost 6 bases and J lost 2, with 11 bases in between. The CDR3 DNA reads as TGTGCCAGCAGGGGGGACGCAACCTACGAGCAGTACTTC. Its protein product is CASRGDATYEQYF.

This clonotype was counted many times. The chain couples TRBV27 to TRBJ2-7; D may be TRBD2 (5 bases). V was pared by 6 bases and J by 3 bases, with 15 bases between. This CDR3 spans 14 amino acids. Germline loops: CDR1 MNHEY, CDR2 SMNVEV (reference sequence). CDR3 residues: CASRDSGYDYEQYF. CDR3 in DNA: TGTGCCAGCAGAGACTCGGGATACGACTACGAGCAGTACTTC.

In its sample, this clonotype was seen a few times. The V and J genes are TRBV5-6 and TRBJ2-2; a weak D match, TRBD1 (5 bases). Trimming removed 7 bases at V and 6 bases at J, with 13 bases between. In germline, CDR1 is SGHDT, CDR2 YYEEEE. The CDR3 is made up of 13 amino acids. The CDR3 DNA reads TGTGCCAGCCAGAAACAGGTTCCCGGGGAGCTGTTTTTT. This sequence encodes CASQKQVPGELFF.

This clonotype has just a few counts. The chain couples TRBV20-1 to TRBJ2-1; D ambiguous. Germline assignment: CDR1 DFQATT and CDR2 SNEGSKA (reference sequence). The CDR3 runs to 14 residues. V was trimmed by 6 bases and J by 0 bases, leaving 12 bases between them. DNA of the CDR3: TGCAGTGCCAGCACTTTCAGCTCCTACAATGAGCAGTTCTTC. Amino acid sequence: CSASTFSSYNEQFF.

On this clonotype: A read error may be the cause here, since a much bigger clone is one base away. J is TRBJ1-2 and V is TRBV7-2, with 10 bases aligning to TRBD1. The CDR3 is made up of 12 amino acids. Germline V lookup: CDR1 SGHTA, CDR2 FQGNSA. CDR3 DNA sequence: TGTGCCTGCAGCATGACAGGGGGCGGCTACACCTTC. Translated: CACSMTGGGYTF.

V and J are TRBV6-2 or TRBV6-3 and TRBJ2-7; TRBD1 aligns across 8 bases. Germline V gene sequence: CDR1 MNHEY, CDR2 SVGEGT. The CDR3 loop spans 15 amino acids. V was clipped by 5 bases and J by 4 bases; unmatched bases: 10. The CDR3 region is CASSRYGTGEYEQYF. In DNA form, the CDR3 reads TGTGCCAGCAGTCGATATGGGACAGGTGAATACGAGCAGTACTTC.

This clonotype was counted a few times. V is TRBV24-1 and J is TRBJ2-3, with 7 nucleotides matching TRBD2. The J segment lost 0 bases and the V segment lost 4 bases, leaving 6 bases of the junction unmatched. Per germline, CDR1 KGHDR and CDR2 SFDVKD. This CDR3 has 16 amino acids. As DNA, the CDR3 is TGTGCCACCAGTGAAGCCGGGAGGTTCAGCACAGATACGCAGTATTTT. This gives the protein CATSEAGRFSTDTQYF.

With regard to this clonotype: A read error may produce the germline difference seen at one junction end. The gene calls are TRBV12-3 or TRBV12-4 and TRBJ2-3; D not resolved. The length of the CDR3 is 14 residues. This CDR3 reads CASSPSVRKDAQYF. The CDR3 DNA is TGTGCCAGCAGCCCAAGCGTGAGGAAAGATGCGCAATATTTT.

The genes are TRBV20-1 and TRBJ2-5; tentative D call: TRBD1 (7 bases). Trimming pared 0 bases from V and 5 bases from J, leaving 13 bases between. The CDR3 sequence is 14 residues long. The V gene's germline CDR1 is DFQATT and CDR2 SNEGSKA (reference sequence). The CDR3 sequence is CSAREQGGRETQYF. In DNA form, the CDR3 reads TGCAGTGCTAGAGAGCAGGGGGGCCGTGAGACCCAGTACTTC.

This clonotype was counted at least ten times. CDR3 DNA sequence: TGCGCCAGCAGTCCTGACAGGGAAATTTCCTACGAGCAGTACTTC. This gives the protein CASSPDREISYEQYF. The rearrangement joins TRBV5-1 to TRBJ2-7; 7 nucleotides line up with TRBD1. Germline trimming cut 5 bases from V and 1 base from J; bases unmatched to any gene: 9. This CDR3 comprises 15 residues. The germline V gene encodes CDR1 SGHRS and CDR2 YFSETQ.

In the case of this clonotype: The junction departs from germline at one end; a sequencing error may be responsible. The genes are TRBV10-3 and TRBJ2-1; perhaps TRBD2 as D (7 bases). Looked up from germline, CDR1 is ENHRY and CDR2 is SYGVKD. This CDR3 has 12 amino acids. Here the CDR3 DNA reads TGTACCATCAGTGAGGGGGGGGATGAGCGGTTCTTC. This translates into CTISEGGDERFF.

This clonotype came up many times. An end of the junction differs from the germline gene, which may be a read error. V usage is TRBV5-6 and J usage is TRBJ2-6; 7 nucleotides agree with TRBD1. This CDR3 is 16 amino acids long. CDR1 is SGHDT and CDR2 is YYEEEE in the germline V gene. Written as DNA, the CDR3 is TGTGCCAGCAGCTCCGACACGGACCCAGGGGGCAACGTCCTGACTTTC. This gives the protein CASSSDTDPGGNVLTF.

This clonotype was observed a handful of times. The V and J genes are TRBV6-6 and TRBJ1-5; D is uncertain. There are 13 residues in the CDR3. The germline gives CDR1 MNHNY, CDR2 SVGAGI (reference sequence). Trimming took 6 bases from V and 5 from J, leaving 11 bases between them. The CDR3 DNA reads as TGTGCCAGCAGGGGTGGGCAACATCAGCCCCAGCATTTT. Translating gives CASRGGQHQPQHF.

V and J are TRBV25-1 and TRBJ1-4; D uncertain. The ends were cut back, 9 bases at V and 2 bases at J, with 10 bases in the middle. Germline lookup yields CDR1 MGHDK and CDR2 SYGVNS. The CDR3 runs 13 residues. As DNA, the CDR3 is TGTGCCAGTCTAGGCCCCACTAATGAAAAACTGTTTTTT. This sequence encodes CASLGPTNEKLFF. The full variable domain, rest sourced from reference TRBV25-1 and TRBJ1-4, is EADIYQTPRYLVIGTGKKITLECSQTMGHDKMYWYQQDPGMELHLIHYSYGVNSTEKGDLSSESTVSRIRTEHFPLTLESARPSHTSQYLCASLGPTNEKLFFGSGTQLSVL.

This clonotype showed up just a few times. CDR3 amino acids: CASSQGGTQGGGTEAFF. DNA for the CDR3: TGTGCCAGCAGCCAAGGAGGGACACAGGGTGGTGGCACTGAAGCTTTCTTT. The rearrangement joins TRBV3-1 to TRBJ1-1; possible D gene TRBD1, 6 bases. Trimming removed 1 base at V and 4 bases at J, with 19 bases between. In germline, CDR1 is LGHDT, CDR2 YNNKEL (reference sequence). This CDR3 comprises 17 residues.

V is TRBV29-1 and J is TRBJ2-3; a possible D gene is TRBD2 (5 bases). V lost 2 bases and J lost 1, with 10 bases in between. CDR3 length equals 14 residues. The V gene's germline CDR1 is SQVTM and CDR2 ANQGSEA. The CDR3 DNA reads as TGCAGCGTTGAACGGGGATTCGGCACAGATACGCAGTATTTT. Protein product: CSVERGFGTDTQYF.

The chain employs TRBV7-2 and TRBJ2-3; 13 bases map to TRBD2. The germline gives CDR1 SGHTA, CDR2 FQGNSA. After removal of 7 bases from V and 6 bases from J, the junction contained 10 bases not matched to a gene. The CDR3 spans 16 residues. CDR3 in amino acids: CASTRTSGSRVDTQYF. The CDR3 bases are TGTGCCAGCACGCGGACTAGCGGGAGCCGAGTGGATACGCAGTATTTT.

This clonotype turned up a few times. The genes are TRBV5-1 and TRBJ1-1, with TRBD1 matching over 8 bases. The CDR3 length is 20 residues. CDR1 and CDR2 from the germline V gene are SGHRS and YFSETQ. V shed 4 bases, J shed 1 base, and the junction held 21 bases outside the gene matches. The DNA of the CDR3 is TGCGCCAGCAGCCAACGAGCCCAACGGGGACAGGCTGGGCAGAACACTGAAGCTTTCTTT. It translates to CASSQRAQRGQAGQNTEAFF. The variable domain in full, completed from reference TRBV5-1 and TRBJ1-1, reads KAGVTQTPRYLIKTRGQQVTLSCSPISGHRSVSWYQQTPGQGLQFLFEYFSETQRNKGNFPGRFSGRQFSNSRSEMNVSTLELGDSALYLCASSQRAQRGQAGQNTEAFFGQGTRLTVV.

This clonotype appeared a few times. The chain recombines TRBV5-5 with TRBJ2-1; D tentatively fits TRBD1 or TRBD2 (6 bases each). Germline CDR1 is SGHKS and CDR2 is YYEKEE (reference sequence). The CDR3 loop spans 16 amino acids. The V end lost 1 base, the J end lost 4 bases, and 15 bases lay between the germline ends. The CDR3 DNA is TGTGCCAGCAGCTTGCTCGAAGGGGGGTCATACAATGAGCAGTTCTTC. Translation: CASSLLEGGSYNEQFF.

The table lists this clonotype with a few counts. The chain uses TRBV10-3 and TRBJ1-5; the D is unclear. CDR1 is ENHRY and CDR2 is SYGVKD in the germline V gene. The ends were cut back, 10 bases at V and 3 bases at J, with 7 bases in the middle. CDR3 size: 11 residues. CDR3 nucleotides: TGTGCCACCGGGGTCAATCAGCCCCAGCATTTT. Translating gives CATGVNQPQHF.

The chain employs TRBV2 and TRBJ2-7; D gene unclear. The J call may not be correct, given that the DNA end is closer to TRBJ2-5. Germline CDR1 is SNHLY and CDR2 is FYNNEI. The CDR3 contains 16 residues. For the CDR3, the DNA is TGTGCCAGCTGCGACTCTCCAGGTTCCTTCAGGGAGACCCAGTACTTC. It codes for CASCDSPGSFRETQYF.

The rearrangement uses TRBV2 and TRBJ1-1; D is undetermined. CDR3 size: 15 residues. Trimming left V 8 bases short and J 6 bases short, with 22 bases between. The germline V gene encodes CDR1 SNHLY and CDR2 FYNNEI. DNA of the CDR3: TGTGCCAGCCTACGGGAAGCTACGTCTGGAGCTGAAGCTTTCTTT. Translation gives CASLREATSGAEAFF.

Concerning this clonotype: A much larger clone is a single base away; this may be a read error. The CDR3 spells CASSPTAGVRETQFF. In nucleotides, the CDR3 is TGTGCCAGCAGCCCCACTGCAGGGGTGAGGGAGACCCAGTTCTTC. The rearrangement uses TRBV12-3 or TRBV12-4 and TRBJ2-1, with D possibly TRBD1 on 6 matching bases. The V end lost 6 bases, the J end lost 13 bases, and 25 bases lay between the germline ends. This CDR3 is built from 15 residues.

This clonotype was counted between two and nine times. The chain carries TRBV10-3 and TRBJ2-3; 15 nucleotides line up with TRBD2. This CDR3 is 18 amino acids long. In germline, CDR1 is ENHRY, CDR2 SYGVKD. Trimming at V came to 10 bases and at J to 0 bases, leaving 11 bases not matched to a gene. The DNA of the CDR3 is TGTGCCACATCGACCGGGACTAGCGGGAGGCCTAGCACAGATACGCAGTATTTT. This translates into CATSTGTSGRPSTDTQYF.

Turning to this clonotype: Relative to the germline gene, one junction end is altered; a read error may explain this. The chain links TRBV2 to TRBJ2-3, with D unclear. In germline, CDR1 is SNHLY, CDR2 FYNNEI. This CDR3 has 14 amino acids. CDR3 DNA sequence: TGTGTCAGCAGTGCAGCGCTCAGCACAGATACGCAGTATTTT. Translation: CVSSAALSTDTQYF.